These 11 T cell receptor beta chains originate from one sample sequenced in a study of T cells after yellow fever vaccination. Using its own MiXCR run on the 5' RACE reads, TCRdb lists one record per CDR3 protein. The table includes about 240,000 distinct CDR3 sequences, more than 3.5% detected once. The source was PBMCs, collected 15 days after the yellow fever booster vaccination. The source of these receptors is a man aged 18 to 29 who received the YFV17D yellow fever vaccine.

This clonotype appeared many times. The chain is built from TRBV4-3 and TRBJ2-1; D gene unclear. Per germline, CDR1 LGHNA and CDR2 YSLEER. This CDR3 is 15 amino acids long. Trimming took off 0 bases at V and 4 bases at J, with 10 bases between the two ends. CDR3 bases: TGCGCCAGCAGCCAAGACAGAGACTCTTACAATGAGCAGTTCTTC. Its translation: CASSQDRDSYNEQFF.

This clonotype was observed at least ten times. The V gene is TRBV29-1, the J gene TRBJ1-1; tentative D call: TRBD1 (6 bases). The V end was cut by 7 bases, the J end by 2 bases, with 17 bases between. This CDR3 has 14 residues. Germline CDR1 is SQVTM and CDR2 is ANQGSEA. Here the CDR3 DNA reads TGCAGCGGGCGGGGGGGCACAGTAAACACTGAAGCTTTCTTT. Translated, it gives CSGRGGTVNTEAFF.

The sample holds many counts of this clonotype. The J gene is TRBJ2-3, the V gene TRBV6-5; TRBD2 matches 16 bases. From germline, CDR1 is MNHEY and CDR2 SVGAGI. The V gene end was trimmed by 6 bases and the J gene end by 6 bases; junction bases not matched to a gene: 6. CDR3 size: 16 residues. The CDR3 nucleotides are TGTGCCAGCAGACCGGGACTAGCGGGGGGGCTTGATACGCAGTATTTT. This gives the protein CASRPGLAGGLDTQYF.

This clonotype was counted many times. V is TRBV6-2 or TRBV6-3 and J is TRBJ1-5; weak D call: TRBD1 (6 bases). Germline-derived CDR1 and CDR2 are MNHEY and SVGEGT. The CDR3 is 13 residues long. Trimming shortened V by 6 bases and J by 7 bases, and 13 bases separated the two germline ends. The CDR3 DNA follows: TGTGCCAGCAGCTGGACAGTTGGGCAGCCCCAGCATTTT. Its protein is CASSWTVGQPQHF.

This clonotype has ten or more counts. The rearrangement joins TRBV2 to TRBJ2-5, with 8 nucleotides matching TRBD2. CDR1 is SNHLY and CDR2 is FYNNEI in the germline V gene. V shed 4 bases and J 2 bases; nucleotides not matched to a gene: 15. This CDR3 has 18 residues. The CDR3 sequence: CASSGPGVAGKPQETQYF. As DNA, the CDR3 is TGTGCCAGCAGTGGCCCCGGAGTAGCGGGGAAACCTCAAGAGACCCAGTACTTC.

This clonotype occurred many times. This chain links TRBV5-5 with TRBJ2-7; TRBD1 is a possible D gene (5 bases). The germline gives CDR1 SGHKS, CDR2 YYEKEE (reference sequence). V lost 2 bases, J lost 5 bases, and 23 bases lay in between. The CDR3 consists of 17 residues. The chain's CDR3 is CASSFGHRAPWGHEQYF. CDR3 in DNA: TGTGCCAGCAGCTTTGGGCACCGGGCCCCGTGGGGCCACGAGCAGTACTTC.

Ten or more counts support this clonotype. This sequence joins TRBV5-1 and TRBJ2-3, with 10 bases identical to TRBD1. The CDR3 totals 16 residues. The V gene's germline CDR1 is SGHRS and CDR2 YFSETQ. Germline trimming cut 4 bases from V and 4 bases from J; bases unmatched to any gene: 9. DNA for the CDR3: TGCGCCAGCAGCGCCGCCGGGACAGGGGCGGCAGATACGCAGTATTTT. Encoded protein: CASSAAGTGAADTQYF.

The sample holds many counts of this clonotype. This chain joins TRBV7-2 and TRBJ2-5, with D perhaps being TRBD1 or TRBD2 (5 bases each). This CDR3 is 13 amino acids long. Germline CDR1 and CDR2: SGHTA and FQGNSA. Deletions cut 6 bases from V and 1 base from J, with 9 bases between. The CDR3 region has the DNA TGTGCCAGCAGGGGACCTATCCAAGAGACCCAGTACTTC. It specifies CASRGPIQETQYF.

The table lists this clonotype with many counts. The V and J genes are TRBV5-1 and TRBJ2-1; D ambiguous. The CDR3 is 15 residues long. V gave up 2 bases and J gave up 0 bases, with 9 bases separating them. Germline values: CDR1 SGHRS, CDR2 YFSETQ. The CDR3 protein is CASSFSGVSYNEQFF. Written as DNA, the CDR3 is TGCGCCAGCAGCTTCTCCGGAGTCTCCTACAATGAGCAGTTCTTC.

This clonotype was seen repeatedly, ten times or more. The chain recombines TRBV5-5 with TRBJ2-7, with D perhaps TRBD1 (7 bases). This CDR3 is built from 14 residues. Between the trimmed V and J ends, which lost 2 bases and 2 bases, there was a span of 11 bases. Germline CDR1 is SGHKS and CDR2 is YYEKEE (reference sequence). The CDR3 protein is CASSFQGEAYEQYF. CDR3 sequence (DNA): TGTGCCAGCAGCTTCCAGGGGGAGGCCTACGAGCAGTACTTC.

The V and J genes are TRBV7-8 and TRBJ2-3; D gene ambiguous. Per the germline V gene, CDR1 is SGHVS and CDR2 is FQNEAQ. V lost 0 bases and J lost 11, with 15 bases in between. The CDR3 sequence is 14 residues long. The CDR3 coding sequence is TGTGCCAGCAGCTTAGCGCGCAGACCGTCACGGCAGTATTTT. Protein sequence: CASSLARRPSRQYF.